The 13 T cell receptor beta chains below were found in one sample sequenced in a study of T cell responses to AZD1222 COVID-19 vaccine. Generated by immunoSEQ multiplex PCR, the TCRdb table keeps only in-frame clones and is missing some. This sample has about 85,000 clones, with roughly nine tenths found just once. The sample was peripheral blood, taken on day 0 of AZD1222 vaccination. The origin of the receptors is an adult in good health.

The V and J genes are TRBV28 and TRBJ2-7; no definite D call. CDR1 MDHEN and CDR2 SYDVKM come from the germline V gene. CDR3 length: 14 amino acids. With 0 bases removed from V and 2 bases from J, the gap between germline ends came to 8 bases. The CDR3 spells CASSLWAETYEQYF. The CDR3 bases are TGTGCCAGCAGTTTATGGGCGGAGACCTACGAGCAGTACTTC.

The chain carries TRBV2 and TRBJ1-4; D gene unclear. V was clipped by 7 bases and J by 7 bases, with 19 bases between them. The CDR3 consists of 15 residues. Germline lookup yields CDR1 SNHLY and CDR2 FYNNEI. CDR3 nucleotides: TGTGCCAGCAATCGACCGGCGGGCAGCCTTGAAAAACTGTTTTTT. It translates to CASNRPAGSLEKLFF.

This chain links TRBV5-4 with TRBJ2-6, with 8 bases identical to TRBD1. Germline trimming cut 5 bases from V and 0 bases from J; bases unmatched to any gene: 7. This CDR3 contains 17 residues. Germline CDR1 and CDR2: SGHNT and YYREEE (reference sequence). The CDR3 is CASRRTGLTSGANVLTF. DNA for the CDR3: TGTGCCAGCAGAAGGACAGGGCTAACCTCTGGGGCCAACGTCCTGACTTTC.

The CDR3 nucleotides are TGTGCCAGCAGTTTTTTGGGACAGACTCAGCCCCAGCATTTT. It yields the protein CASSFLGQTQPQHF. The chain has TRBV27 and TRBJ1-5; TRBD1 aligns across 7 bases. V lost 3 bases, J lost 6 bases, and 5 bases stayed unmatched. The CDR3 sequence is 14 residues long. CDR1 and CDR2 from the germline V gene are MNHEY and SMNVEV (reference sequence).

The CDR3 DNA is TGTGCCAGCAGCTTGCAGGGGTTGGGGCAGAACACCGGGGAGCTGTTTTTT. Amino acid sequence: CASSLQGLGQNTGELFF. This chain uses TRBV7-2 with TRBJ2-2, with D perhaps matching TRBD1 (6 bases). The ends were cut back, 3 bases at V and 1 base at J, with 15 bases in the middle. CDR3 size: 17 residues. Germline assignment: CDR1 SGHTA and CDR2 FQGNSA.

This clone was detected a few times. The chain recombines TRBV10-3 with TRBJ1-4; possible D gene TRBD1, 6 bases. The CDR3 extends over 15 amino acids. Trimming removed 2 bases at V and 4 bases at J, with 11 bases between. Germline CDR1 is ENHRY and CDR2 is SYGVKD. The CDR3 protein is CAISEGGGNNEKLFF. The CDR3 bases are TGTGCCATCAGTGAGGGGGGCGGGAATAATGAAAAACTGTTTTTT.

The V call is TRBV5-1, the J call TRBJ2-1; the D is unclear. This CDR3 has 15 residues. The V gene lost 0 bases and the J gene lost 7 bases, with 14 bases spanning the gap. CDR1 is SGHRS and CDR2 is YFSETQ in the germline V gene. The CDR3 loop is CASSLDQSAVNEQFF. Written as DNA, the CDR3 is TGCGCCAGCAGCTTGGATCAGTCCGCGGTGAATGAGCAGTTCTTC.

The rearrangement joins TRBV19 to TRBJ1-1; D unresolved. V dropped 7 bases and J dropped 5 bases, with 17 bases sitting between them. CDR1 is LNHDA, CDR2 SQIVND, per germline (reference sequence). This CDR3 spans 14 amino acids. In nucleotides, the CDR3 is TGTGCCAGTACCCCGACGCTCCTTAGAACTGAAGCTTTCTTT. Residues: CASTPTLLRTEAFF. The full variable domain, completed using reference TRBV19 and TRBJ1-1, is DGGITQSPKYLFRKEGQNVTLSCEQNLNHDAMYWYRQDPGQGLRLIYYSQIVNDFQKGDIAEGYSVSREKKESFPLTVTSAQKNPTAFYLCASTPTLLRTEAFFGQGTRLTVV.

The V gene is TRBV11-2, the J gene TRBJ2-2, with 14 bases lining up with TRBD2. The length of the CDR3 is 17 residues. Trimming took 6 bases from V and 2 from J; bases not matched to a gene: 5. Germline V gives CDR1 SGHAT, CDR2 FQNNGV. In nucleotides, the CDR3 is TGTGCCAGCAGGGGGACTAGCGGGGGCCCTAACACCGGGGAGCTGTTTTTT. Translating gives CASRGTSGGPNTGELFF.

Written as DNA, the CDR3 is TGTGCCAGCAGCTTGGTGGCCGGGAACACTGAAGCTTTCTTT. The encoded protein is CASSLVAGNTEAFF. The chain is built from TRBV5-6 and TRBJ1-1; D is uncertain. CDR1 and CDR2 (germline): SGHDT, YYEEEE. The germline V and J ends were trimmed by 0 bases and 1 base, with 7 bases remaining between them. The CDR3 sequence is 14 residues long.

This clone was counted only a few times. V and J are TRBV7-9 and TRBJ2-7; weak D call: TRBD2 (6 bases). Germline V gene sequence: CDR1 SEHNR, CDR2 FQNEAQ (reference sequence). Trimming removed 2 bases at V and 0 bases at J, with 14 bases between. The CDR3 runs to 16 residues. The CDR3 here is CASSLTGAVSSYEQYF. In DNA, the CDR3 is TGTGCCAGCAGCTTAACGGGAGCCGTTAGCTCCTACGAGCAGTACTTC.

This clone was seen once. The CDR3 DNA reads as TGTGCCAGCAGCTCCCGACTAGCGGGGAGCACAGATACGCAGTATTTT. It translates to CASSSRLAGSTDTQYF. The genes are TRBV7-3 and TRBJ2-3, with 11 nucleotides matching TRBD2. J gave up 0 bases and V 4 bases, and 3 bases lay outside the gene matches. Germline assignment: CDR1 SGHTA and CDR2 FQGTGA. CDR3 length: 16 residues. The full variable domain, with the rest looked up from reference TRBV7-3 and TRBJ2-3, is GAGVSQTPSNKVTEKGKYVELRCDPISGHTALYWYRQSLGQGPEFLIYFQGTGAADDSGLPNDRFFAVRPEGSVSTLKIQRTERGDSAVYLCASSSRLAGSTDTQYFGPGTRLTVL.

The gene calls are TRBV28 and TRBJ2-7, with 11 positions matching TRBD2. With 5 bases clipped from V and 3 bases from J, the junction kept 9 bases outside the gene matches. Germline loops: CDR1 MDHEN, CDR2 SYDVKM. The CDR3 loop spans 16 amino acids. DNA for the CDR3: TGTGCCAGCAGTCCCTCCCGACTAGCGGGACGCTACGAGCAGTACTTC. It translates to CASSPSRLAGRYEQYF.